The T cell receptor (beta chain) described here comes from a study of beta chain features in type 1 diabetes. This clone came up a few times. Every single donor gave one heparinised blood draw, and these averaged approximately 110 mL. Reverse transcription of all isolated RNA meant that expressed TCRB transcripts were sequenced. Repertoires were generated with immunoSEQ multiplex PCR, while TCRdb's copy carries only in-frame clones and drops some. The data contain about 180,000 clones, more than 10% of them singletons. The sequenced sample consisted of central memory CD4+ T cells from blood. This receptor was obtained from a woman younger than 35 in good health.

The CDR3 region has the DNA TGTGCCAGCTCACCGGCAGGGGCATCGTGGCAGCCCCAGCATTTT. Its protein product is CASSPAGASWQPQHF. The gene calls are TRBV18 and TRBJ1-5, with D possibly matching TRBD1 (6 bases). Per germline, CDR1 KGHSH and CDR2 LQKENI. The CDR3 contains 15 residues. Deletions cut 3 bases from V and 7 bases from J, with 16 bases between. The whole variable domain, filled in from reference TRBV18 and TRBJ1-5, reads NAGVMQNPRHLVRRRGQEARLRCSPMKGHSHVYWYRQLPEEGLKFMVYLQKENIIDESGMPKERFSAEFPKEGPSILRIQQVVRGDSAAYFCASSPAGASWQPQHFGDGTRLSIL.